Listed here are 10 T cell receptor beta chains from one sample, sequenced in a study of blood T cell repertoires in COVID-19. The protocol was immunoSEQ multiplex PCR, while the TCRdb copy is restricted to in-frame clones and leaves out a portion. The sample lists 250,000 to 350,000 clones, 80% to 95% occurring once. The sequenced material came from PBMCs or T cells enriched from blood (not recorded which). All receptors come from a woman aged 25-40 years who had recovered from COVID-19.

This clone was recorded only once. This sequence joins TRBV12-5 and TRBJ2-3; TRBD2 matches at 7 bases. Per the germline V gene, CDR1 is LGHNT and CDR2 is FRNRAP. CDR3 length: 17 residues. With 1 base clipped from V and 3 bases from J, the junction kept 10 bases outside the gene matches. This CDR3 is CASGLGTGRERTDTQYF. CDR3 DNA: TGTGCTAGTGGTTTGGGTACGGGGCGGGAGAGGACAGATACGCAGTATTTT.

This chain uses TRBV19 with TRBJ1-5; TRBD1 is a possible D gene (6 bases). The germline CDR1 and CDR2 sequences are LNHDA and SQIVND (reference sequence). This CDR3 comprises 17 residues. The V end was cut by 7 bases, the J end by 2 bases, with 21 bases between. The CDR3 DNA sequence: TGTGCCAGTAATCGGGACAACTTTTTTATTGGCAATCAGCCCCAGCATTTT. As protein: CASNRDNFFIGNQPQHF.

The chain uses TRBV4-1 and TRBJ1-6, with D possibly matching TRBD1 (5 bases). Germline assignment: CDR1 MGHRA and CDR2 YSYEKL. This CDR3 is built from 16 residues. V lost 3 bases and J 0 bases, leaving 9 bases between the germline ends. The chain's CDR3 is CASSQKDISYNSPLHF. CDR3 DNA: TGCGCCAGCAGCCAGAAGGACATCTCCTATAATTCACCCCTCCACTTT.

CDR3 amino acids: CASSLRTLAGELFF. The CDR3, as DNA: TGTGCCAGCAGTTTACGGACACTCGCCGGGGAGCTGTTTTTT. The chain carries TRBV6-2 or TRBV6-3 and TRBJ2-2, with a tentative D call TRBD1 (5 bases). The ends were cut back, 4 bases at V and 6 bases at J, with 12 bases in the middle. CDR3 length: 14 residues. Germline loops: CDR1 MNHEY, CDR2 SVGEGT.

The rearrangement links TRBV3-1 (or the pseudogene TRBV3-2) to TRBJ1-3; D is unclear. This CDR3 region has 13 residues. Trimming shortened V by 6 bases and J by 0 bases, and 6 bases separated the two germline ends. Germline V lookup: CDR1 LGHDT, CDR2 YNNKEL (reference sequence). CDR3 region: CASSPHSGNTIYF. The CDR3 region has the DNA TGTGCCAGCAGTCCCCACTCTGGAAACACCATATATTTT.

The chain couples TRBV7-2 to TRBJ1-3; D unclear. CDR3 length: 15 residues. Germline assignment: CDR1 SGHTA and CDR2 FQGNSA. Trimming stripped 5 bases from V and 2 bases from J, with 13 bases between. Here the CDR3 DNA reads TGTGCCAGCAGCCCTAGGACGGGAGCTGGAAACACCATATATTTT. Its translation is CASSPRTGAGNTIYF. The full variable domain, completed using reference TRBV7-2 and TRBJ1-3, is GAGVSQSPSNKVTEKGKDVELRCDPISGHTALYWYRQSLGQGLEFLIYFQGNSAPDKSGLPSDRFSAERTGGSVSTLTIQRTQQEDSAVYLCASSPRTGAGNTIYFGEGSWLTVV.

This chain uses TRBV21-1 with TRBJ2-7; whether TRBD2, the table's D call, matches the DNA was not checked. TRBV21-1 is recorded as a pseudogene. CDR3 length: 15 residues. CDR3 amino acids: CASSKPSGGIGEQYF. As DNA, the CDR3 is TGTGCCAGCAGCAAACCTAGCGGGGGTATCGGCGAGCAGTACTTC.

The V call is TRBV2, the J call TRBJ1-4, with 7 bases fitting TRBD1. The germline CDR1 and CDR2 sequences are SNHLY and FYNNEI. J lost 0 bases, V lost 6 bases, and 1 base had no gene match. The length of the CDR3 is 14 residues. CDR3 region: CASRDRSTNEKLFF. The DNA of the CDR3 is TGTGCCAGCAGGGACAGGTCAACTAATGAAAAACTGTTTTTT.

The table lists this clone with a count of one. This chain joins TRBV7-8 and TRBJ1-5, with 7 positions matching TRBD1. V shed 3 bases and J 0 bases; nucleotides not matched to a gene: 11. The CDR3 consists of 18 residues. Looked up from germline, CDR1 is SGHVS and CDR2 is FQNEAQ. The CDR3 spells CASSLTGIRPFSNQPQHF. The CDR3 DNA sequence: TGTGCCAGCAGCTTGACAGGGATTCGCCCTTTTAGCAATCAGCCCCAGCATTTT.

DNA of the CDR3: TGTGCCAGCAGCTTATGGACAGGGAGAGAATGGAAAACTGAAGCTTTCTTT. Amino acid sequence: CASSLWTGREWKTEAFF. The J gene is TRBJ1-1, the V gene TRBV7-9; 8 bases line up with TRBD1. From germline, CDR1 is SEHNR and CDR2 FQNEAQ (reference sequence). The CDR3 length is 17 residues. The V and J ends lost 2 bases and 5 bases, in that order; junction bases with no gene match: 13.